These 16 T cell receptor beta chains share one sample of origin, sequenced in a study of T cell responses to AZD1222 COVID-19 vaccine. TCRdb's table, derived via immunoSEQ multiplex PCR, lists solely in-frame clones and lacks some. The sample has about 73,000 clones, about 87% seen once; the top ten hold less than 20%. The sequences come from peripheral blood, collected on day 0 of AZD1222 vaccination. The source is an adult in good health.

The CDR3 nucleotides read TGTGCCAGCAGTTACGGCAGGGGAGAGACCCAGTACTTC. Encoded protein: CASSYGRGETQYF. This chain uses TRBV27 with TRBJ2-5; possible D gene TRBD1, 6 bases. The germline V and J ends were trimmed by 4 bases and 4 bases, with 10 bases remaining between them. The CDR3 covers 13 residues. Germline CDR1 MNHEY, CDR2 SMNVEV (reference sequence).

The chain recombines TRBV7-9 with TRBJ2-2, with D possibly TRBD2 on 7 matching bases. The V end lost 10 bases, the J end lost 6 bases, and 18 bases lay between the germline ends. This CDR3 comprises 14 residues. Germline CDR1 is SEHNR and CDR2 is FQNEAQ (reference sequence). CDR3 region: CATPPRGGSGELFF. The CDR3 coding sequence is TGTGCCACCCCACCAAGGGGGGGCTCCGGGGAGCTGTTTTTT.

The chain recombines TRBV30 with TRBJ1-5; D unclear. This CDR3 has 15 residues. Germline CDR1 is GTSNPN and CDR2 is SVGIG (reference sequence). Trimming took 0 bases from V and 0 from J, leaving 9 bases between them. The CDR3 DNA reads as TGTGCCTGGAGTGTACGGGGTTATAGCAATCAGCCCCAGCATTTT. Translation gives CAWSVRGYSNQPQHF.

V is TRBV27 and J is TRBJ2-1; the match to TRBD2 covers 7 bases. The CDR3 runs to 16 residues. CDR1 and CDR2 (germline): MNHEY, SMNVEV (reference sequence). V dropped 6 bases and J dropped 2; count of bases not matched to a gene: 10. DNA of the CDR3: TGTGCCAGCAGCTCACTGCTAGCGGAGGCCTACAATGAGCAGTTCTTC. Translated, it gives CASSSLLAEAYNEQFF.

About this clone itself: This specimen includes other DNA sequences encoding the same CDR3. The CDR3: CASSPGQGDSYNEQFF. As DNA, the CDR3 is TGTGCCAGCTCACCGGGACAGGGAGACTCCTACAATGAGCAGTTCTTC. J is TRBJ2-1 and V is TRBV18; TRBD1 agrees at 9 bases. The J segment lost 0 bases and the V segment lost 3 bases, leaving 3 bases of the junction unmatched. The CDR3 runs to 16 residues. The germline gives CDR1 KGHSH, CDR2 LQKENI. The complete variable domain, with remaining parts taken from reference TRBV18 and TRBJ2-1, reads NAGVMQNPRHLVRRRGQEARLRCSPMKGHSHVYWYRQLPEEGLKFMVYLQKENIIDESGMPKERFSAEFPKEGPSILRIQQVVRGDSAAYFCASSPGQGDSYNEQFFGPGTRLTVL.

The chain employs TRBV6-1 and TRBJ2-1; TRBD2 matches 7 bases. With V trimmed by 7 bases and J by 6 bases, 12 bases remained unmatched. Germline loops: CDR1 MNHNS, CDR2 SASEGT. The CDR3 has 15 residues. The CDR3 nucleotides are TGTGCCAGCACCGAGCCGGCGGGAGAAAGCAATGAGCAGTTCTTC. Amino acids: CASTEPAGESNEQFF.

V usage is TRBV19 and J usage is TRBJ2-7; a weak D match, TRBD2 (6 bases). CDR1 is LNHDA and CDR2 is SQIVND in the germline V gene (reference sequence). Trimming removed 5 bases from V and 0 bases from J, with 11 bases in between. This CDR3 is 14 amino acids long. CDR3 sequence (DNA): TGTGCCAGTAGTGTCGGACTATTCTCCTACGAGCAGTACTTC. This sequence encodes CASSVGLFSYEQYF.

The CDR3 spells CASSLEGALSLTEAFF. The DNA for the CDR3 is TGTGCCAGCAGCTTGGAGGGGGCGCTGAGTCTCACTGAAGCTTTCTTT. The rearrangement uses TRBV5-4 and TRBJ1-1; TRBD1 matches at 7 bases. The CDR3 spans 16 residues. The V gene end was trimmed by 0 bases and the J gene end by 4 bases; junction bases not matched to a gene: 9. Per germline, CDR1 SGHNT and CDR2 YYREEE (reference sequence).

V usage is TRBV11-3 and J usage is TRBJ2-3, with 10 bases aligning to TRBD2. The junction had 1 base not matched to a gene; V was cut back by 2 bases and J by 2 bases. Germline V lookup: CDR1 SGHNT, CDR2 YENEEA. CDR3 length: 15 residues. The DNA of the CDR3 is TGTGCCAGCAGCTTAAGCGGGGGGGTCACAGATACGCAGTATTTT. Protein: CASSLSGGVTDTQYF. The full variable domain, with the rest looked up from reference TRBV11-3 and TRBJ2-3, is EAGVVQSPRYKIIEKKQPVAFWCNPISGHNTLYWYLQNLGQGPELLIRYENEEAVDDSQLPKDRFSAERLKGVDSTLKIQPAELGDSAVYLCASSLSGGVTDTQYFGPGTRLTVL.

The J gene is TRBJ1-6, the V gene TRBV4-1, with no clear D. The CDR3 is 15 amino acids. Trimming pared 0 bases from V and 1 base from J, leaving 4 bases between. Per germline, CDR1 MGHRA and CDR2 YSYEKL. CDR3 in amino acids: CASSQEGSYNSPLHF. Here the CDR3 DNA reads TGCGCCAGCAGCCAAGAAGGTTCCTATAATTCACCCCTCCACTTT.

This chain joins TRBV24-1 and TRBJ2-1; the match to TRBD2 covers 9 bases. Germline V gene data show CDR1 as KGHDR and CDR2 as SFDVKD. V lost 4 bases to trimming and J lost 6 bases; unmatched junction nucleotides: 9. The CDR3 consists of 16 residues. CDR3 amino acids: CATSEPAGGGSNEQFF. Here the CDR3 DNA reads TGTGCCACCAGTGAACCAGCGGGAGGTGGGAGCAATGAGCAGTTCTTC.

The rearrangement links TRBV2 to TRBJ2-1; TRBD2 matches at 8 bases. The germline V gene has CDR1 SNHLY and CDR2 FYNNEI. This CDR3 is built from 18 residues. V was pared by 2 bases and J by 4 bases, with 13 bases of the junction left unmatched. CDR3 region: CASSESGVAGSRYNEQFF. CDR3 in DNA: TGTGCCAGCAGTGAATCTGGGGTAGCGGGGTCCCGATACAATGAGCAGTTCTTC.

The genes are TRBV2 and TRBJ2-1; D uncertain. The V gene lost 2 bases and the J gene lost 6 bases, with 8 bases spanning the gap. Germline-derived CDR1 and CDR2 are SNHLY and FYNNEI. The CDR3 spans 13 residues. The CDR3 DNA reads as TGTGCCAGCAGTGAACGGTGGGTCAATGAGCAGTTCTTC. Translating gives CASSERWVNEQFF.

V usage is TRBV24-1 and J usage is TRBJ2-1; possibly TRBD2 for D (5 bases). The CDR3 runs 14 residues. Between the trimmed V and J ends, which lost 3 bases and 4 bases, there was a span of 9 bases. Per the germline V gene, CDR1 is KGHDR and CDR2 is SFDVKD. The CDR3, as DNA: TGTGCCACCAGTGATCGAACTAGTTACAATGAGCAGTTCTTC. Protein sequence: CATSDRTSYNEQFF.

The chain joins TRBV19 to TRBJ1-5, with 8 bases aligning to TRBD1. CDR1 LNHDA and CDR2 SQIVND come from the germline V gene (reference sequence). After removal of 0 bases from V and 6 bases from J, the junction contained 4 bases not matched to a gene. The length of the CDR3 is 15 residues. Here the CDR3 reads CASSIDRGLGQPQHF. The CDR3 DNA is TGTGCCAGTAGTATAGACAGGGGGCTGGGTCAGCCCCAGCATTTT. The full variable domain, completed using reference TRBV19 and TRBJ1-5, is DGGITQSPKYLFRKEGQNVTLSCEQNLNHDAMYWYRQDPGQGLRLIYYSQIVNDFQKGDIAEGYSVSREKKESFPLTVTSAQKNPTAFYLCASSIDRGLGQPQHFGDGTRLSIL.

The chain links TRBV7-9 to TRBJ2-3; tentative D call: TRBD2 (6 bases). CDR1 is SEHNR, CDR2 FQNEAQ, per germline (reference sequence). V was clipped by 5 bases and J by 4 bases, with 16 bases between them. The CDR3 has 15 amino acids. CDR3 bases: TGTGCCAGCAGCCCAACGGGACTTGGATCAGATACGCAGTATTTT. The encoded protein is CASSPTGLGSDTQYF. The whole variable domain, remainder taken from reference TRBV7-9 and TRBJ2-3, is DTGVSQNPRHKITKRGQNVTFRCDPISEHNRLYWYRQTLGQGPEFLTYFQNEAQLEKSRLLSDRFSAERPKGSFSTLEIQRTEQGDSAMYLCASSPTGLGSDTQYFGPGTRLTVL.